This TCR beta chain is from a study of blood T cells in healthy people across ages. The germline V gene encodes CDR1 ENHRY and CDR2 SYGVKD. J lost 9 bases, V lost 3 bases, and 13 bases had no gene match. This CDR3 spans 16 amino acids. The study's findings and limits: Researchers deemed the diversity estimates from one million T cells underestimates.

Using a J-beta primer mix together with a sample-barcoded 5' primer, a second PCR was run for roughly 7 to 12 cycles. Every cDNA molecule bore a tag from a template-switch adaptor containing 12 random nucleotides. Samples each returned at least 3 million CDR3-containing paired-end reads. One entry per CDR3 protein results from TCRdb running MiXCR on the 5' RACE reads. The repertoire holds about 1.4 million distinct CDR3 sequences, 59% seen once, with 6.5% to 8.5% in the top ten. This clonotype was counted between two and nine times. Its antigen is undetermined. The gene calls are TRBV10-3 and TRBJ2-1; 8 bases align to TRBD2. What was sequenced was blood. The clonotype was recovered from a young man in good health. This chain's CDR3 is CAISDTGTRSVSEQFF. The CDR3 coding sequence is TGTGCCATCAGTGACACCGGGACTAGATCTGTAAGTGAGCAGTTCTTC.